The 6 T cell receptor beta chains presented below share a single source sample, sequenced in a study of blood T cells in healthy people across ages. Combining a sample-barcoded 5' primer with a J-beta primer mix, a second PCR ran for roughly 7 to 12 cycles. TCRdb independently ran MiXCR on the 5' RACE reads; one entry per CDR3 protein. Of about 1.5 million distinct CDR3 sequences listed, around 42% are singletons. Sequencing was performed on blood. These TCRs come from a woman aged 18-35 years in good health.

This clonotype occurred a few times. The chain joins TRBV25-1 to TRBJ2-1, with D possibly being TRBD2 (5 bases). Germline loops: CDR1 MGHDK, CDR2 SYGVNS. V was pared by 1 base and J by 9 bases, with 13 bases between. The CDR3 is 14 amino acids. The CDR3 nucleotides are TGTGCCAGCAGTGAATTCCTCGGGGAAGTTGAGCAGTTCTTC. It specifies CASSEFLGEVEQFF. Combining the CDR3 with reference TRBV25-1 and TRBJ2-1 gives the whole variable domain EADIYQTPRYLVIGTGKKITLECSQTMGHDKMYWYQQDPGMELHLIHYSYGVNSTEKGDLSSESTVSRIRTEHFPLTLESARPSHTSQYLCASSEFLGEVEQFFGPGTRLTVL.

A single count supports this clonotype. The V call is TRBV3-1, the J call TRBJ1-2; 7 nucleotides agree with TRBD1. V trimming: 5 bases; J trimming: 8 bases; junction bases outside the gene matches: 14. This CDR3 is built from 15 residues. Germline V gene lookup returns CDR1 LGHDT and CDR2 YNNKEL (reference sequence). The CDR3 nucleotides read TGTGCCAGCAGCACTAGACAGGGACCTATTAAAGGCTACACCTTC. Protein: CASSTRQGPIKGYTF.

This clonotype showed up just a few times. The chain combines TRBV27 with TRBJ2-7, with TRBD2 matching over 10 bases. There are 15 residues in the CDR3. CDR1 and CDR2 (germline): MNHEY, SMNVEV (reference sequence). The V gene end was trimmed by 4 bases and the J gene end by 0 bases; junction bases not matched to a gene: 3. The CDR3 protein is CASSSTSGPSYEQYF. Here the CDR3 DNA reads TGTGCCAGCAGTTCGACTAGCGGGCCCTCCTACGAGCAGTACTTC.

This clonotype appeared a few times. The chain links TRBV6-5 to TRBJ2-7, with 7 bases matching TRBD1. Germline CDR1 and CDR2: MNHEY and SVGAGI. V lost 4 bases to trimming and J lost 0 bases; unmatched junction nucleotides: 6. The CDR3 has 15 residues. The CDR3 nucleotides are TGTGCCAGCAGTTCCGGACAGGCTAGCTCCTACGAGCAGTACTTC. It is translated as CASSSGQASSYEQYF.

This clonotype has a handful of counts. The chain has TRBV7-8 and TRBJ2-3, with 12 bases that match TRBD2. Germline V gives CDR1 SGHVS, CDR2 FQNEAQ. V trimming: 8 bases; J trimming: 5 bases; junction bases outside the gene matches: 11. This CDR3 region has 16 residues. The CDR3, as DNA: TGTGCCAGCGACCGCGGACTAGCGGGATCGTTAGATACGCAGTATTTT. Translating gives CASDRGLAGSLDTQYF.

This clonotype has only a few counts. In DNA form, the CDR3 reads TGCAGTGCTAGAGTTGCTCGTTCGGGGGAGCAGTACTTC. Encoded protein: CSARVARSGEQYF. The chain joins TRBV20-1 to TRBJ2-7; perhaps TRBD2 as D (5 bases). The CDR3 runs 13 residues. Germline values: CDR1 DFQATT, CDR2 SNEGSKA (reference sequence). V was clipped by 1 base and J by 7 bases, with 14 bases between them.